The sequence of this TCR beta chain was determined in a study of cytomegalovirus exposure and HLA in healthy donors. To note about this clone: What it binds is not known.

Trimming at V came to 5 bases and at J to 7 bases, leaving 17 bases not matched to a gene. This CDR3 has 17 residues. Per the germline V gene, CDR1 is LNHDA and CDR2 is SQIVND (reference sequence). Findings of the study overall: Some public TCRs appeared in many individuals, while most sequences were rare. Researchers catalogued 160 or so TCR beta chains as cytomegalovirus-associated. Reports credit the classifier with highly specific, highly sensitive diagnosis of cytomegalovirus status.

Clones were sequenced by immunoSEQ multiplex PCR, and TCRdb holds only the in-frame ones, with some missing. This sample has about 120,000 clones, with around 90% found just once. The donors were members of the 120-subject validation cohort (separate from the approximately 730-subject first cohort). The chain joins TRBV19 to TRBJ1-2; 9 nucleotides agree with TRBD1. The sample comprised PBMCs. The TCR was taken from a woman younger than 35 in good health and CMV-seronegative. Here the CDR3 DNA reads TGTGCCAGTAGTCCTATCCAAAATACAGGGGGCAAGGGTGGCTACACCTTC. It specifies CASSPIQNTGGKGGYTF.